This T cell receptor beta chain was observed in a study of chemoradiotherapy in HPV16-positive cancers. Study-level background: Functional T-cell assays on a couple of HPV16-positive patients' cells defined candidate HPV-specific clones and common TCR motifs.

Assay used: immunoSEQ multiplex PCR; TCRdb lists only in-frame clones, some missing. The profile covers some 30,000 clones, with 85% to 90% appearing a single time and under 2.5% taken by the ten largest. The CDR3 covers 15 residues. Per germline, CDR1 WSHSY and CDR2 SAAADI. V lost 3 bases, J lost 3 bases, and 12 bases lay in between. With respect to this clone: Its antigen remains unidentified.

Study-level results: Functional assays defining HPV-specific T cells used only a couple of HPV16-positive patients. During treatment, candidate HPV-specific clones and E7-related motifs expanded in tumor. Better recurrence-free survival went with HPV-responsive T-cell expansion in HPV16-positive patients.

The sample in question was blood, obtained from a patient who underwent chemoradiotherapy. This chain connects TRBV10-2 to TRBJ2-1; D gene uncertain. The receptor's source is a human donor with HPV-associated anogenital cancer. The CDR3 DNA is TGCGCCAGCAGTGATATGAATTACAACTACAATGAGCAGTTCTTC. Translation: CASSDMNYNYNEQFF.